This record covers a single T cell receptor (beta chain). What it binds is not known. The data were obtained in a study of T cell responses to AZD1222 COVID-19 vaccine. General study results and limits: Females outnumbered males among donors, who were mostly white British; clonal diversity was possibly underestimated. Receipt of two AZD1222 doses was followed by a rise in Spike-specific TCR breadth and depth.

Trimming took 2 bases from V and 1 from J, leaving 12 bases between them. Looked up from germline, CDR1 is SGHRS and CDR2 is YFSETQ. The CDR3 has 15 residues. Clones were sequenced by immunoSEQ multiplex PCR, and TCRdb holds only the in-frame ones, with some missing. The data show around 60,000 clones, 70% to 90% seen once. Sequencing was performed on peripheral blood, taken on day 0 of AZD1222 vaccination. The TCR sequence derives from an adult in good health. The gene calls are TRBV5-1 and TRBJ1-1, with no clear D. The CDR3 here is CASSLTTQRNTEAFF. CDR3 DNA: TGCGCCAGCAGCTTAACGACACAGAGGAACACTGAAGCTTTCTTT.